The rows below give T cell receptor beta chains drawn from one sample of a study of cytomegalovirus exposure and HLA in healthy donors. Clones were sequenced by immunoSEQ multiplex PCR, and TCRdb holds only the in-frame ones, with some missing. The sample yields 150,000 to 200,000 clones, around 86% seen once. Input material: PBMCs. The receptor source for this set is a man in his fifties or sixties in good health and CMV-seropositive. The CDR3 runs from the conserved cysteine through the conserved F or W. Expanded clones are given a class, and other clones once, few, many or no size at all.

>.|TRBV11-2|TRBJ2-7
CASSLSGFQYF
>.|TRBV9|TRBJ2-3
CASSVEGSGGPRDTQYF
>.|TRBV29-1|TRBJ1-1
CSVGTGGLTEAFF
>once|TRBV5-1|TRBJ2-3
CASSLAGKGADTQYF
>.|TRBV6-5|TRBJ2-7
CASSYGGTWYF
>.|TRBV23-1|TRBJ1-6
CASNLTGSPLHF
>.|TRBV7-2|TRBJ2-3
CASSPPGQRTTDTQYF
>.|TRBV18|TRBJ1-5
CASSPTGHQPQHF
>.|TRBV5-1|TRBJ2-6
CASSLAWQFSGANVLTF
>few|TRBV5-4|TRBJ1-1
CASSLVGTGGTEAFF
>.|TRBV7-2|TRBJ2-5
CASSSRVGLAGKETQYF
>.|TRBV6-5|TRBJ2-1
CASSNYRGPNEQFF
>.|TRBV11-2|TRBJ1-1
CASSASQGPASTEAFF
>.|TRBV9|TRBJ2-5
CASSAPGRRDQETQYF
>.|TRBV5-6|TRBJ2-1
CASSLGAGAYNEQFF
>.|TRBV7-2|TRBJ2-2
CASSSRLNTGELFF
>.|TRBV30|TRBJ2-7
CAWSVIGQGVAYEQYF
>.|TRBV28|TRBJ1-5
CASSLRAGAQPQHF
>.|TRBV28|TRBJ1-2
CASSYPGGSYGYTF
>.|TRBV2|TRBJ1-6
CASKLQGVYSPLHF
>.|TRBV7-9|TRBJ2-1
CSSSSRTGGNNEQFF
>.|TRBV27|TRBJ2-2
CASRAGGVTGELFF
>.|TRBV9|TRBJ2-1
CASSVGSAYNEQFF
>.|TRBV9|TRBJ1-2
CASSVGQGDAYGYTF
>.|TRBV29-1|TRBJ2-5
CSVRTSGGAAQETQYF
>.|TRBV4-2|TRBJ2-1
CASSKTSGDHNEQFF
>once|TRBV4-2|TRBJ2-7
CASSQARHEQYF
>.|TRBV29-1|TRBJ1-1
CSVVFRRTEAFF
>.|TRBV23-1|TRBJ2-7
CASSRETNYEQYF
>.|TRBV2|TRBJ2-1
CASSEAGAGGRNEQFF
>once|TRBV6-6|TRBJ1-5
CASSSPTGRDNQPQHF
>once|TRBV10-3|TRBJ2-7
CAIRAGTRSYEQYF
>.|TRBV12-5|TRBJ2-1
CASGTGLDNEQFF
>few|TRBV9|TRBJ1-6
CASSVVPDNSPLHF
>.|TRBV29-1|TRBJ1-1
CSAEQGRTEAFF
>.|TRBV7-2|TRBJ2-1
CASSLKAGGPNEQFF
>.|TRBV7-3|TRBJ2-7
CASSPKKPDSSYEQYF
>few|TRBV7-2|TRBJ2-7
CASSFGSPAPYEQYF
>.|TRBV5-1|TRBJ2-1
CASSLGGGGNNEQFF
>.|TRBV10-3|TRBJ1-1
CAISSPGQGNTEAFF
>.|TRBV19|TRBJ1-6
CASRTGGFSPLHF
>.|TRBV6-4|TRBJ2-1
CASSDTAGSYNEQFF
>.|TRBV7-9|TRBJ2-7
CSSSLILASYEQYF
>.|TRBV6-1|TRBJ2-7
CASSEFRVSYEQYF
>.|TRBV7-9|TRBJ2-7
CASSFGANEQYF
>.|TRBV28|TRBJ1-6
CASRNNRSPLHF
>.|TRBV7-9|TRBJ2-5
CASSPSAGKTQYF
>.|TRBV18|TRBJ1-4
CASSPGQGNEKLFF
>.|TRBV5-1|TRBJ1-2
CASSLEDSAYGYTF
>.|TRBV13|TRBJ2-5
CASSLENRVGETQYF
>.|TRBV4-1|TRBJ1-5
CASSPTGLGQPQHF
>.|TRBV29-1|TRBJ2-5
CSEGQGETQYF
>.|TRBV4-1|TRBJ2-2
CASSQAGELFF
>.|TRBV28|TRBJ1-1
CASTRGSTEAFF
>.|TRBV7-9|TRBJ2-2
CASSRGTGSYNTGELFF